This T cell receptor beta chain was observed in a study of cytomegalovirus exposure and HLA in healthy donors. The study's findings and limits: Altogether, 170 or so TCR beta chains were recorded as cytomegalovirus-associated. The tendency of first-cohort TCR clusters to co-occur in the roughly 120 validation repertoires was identified by a subsequent analysis.

Among the 120 subjects of the validation cohort, separate from the approximately 660-subject first cohort, were the donors. The data were produced by immunoSEQ multiplex PCR, yet TCRdb's version contains in-frame clones alone and is incomplete. The sample contains approximately 240,000 clones, about 90% of which appear only once. V was cut by 4 bases and J by 2 bases, with 16 bases left in between. CDR3 size: 16 residues. From germline, CDR1 is SGHVS and CDR2 FNYEAQ. For this clone: As yet, its antigen is unknown.

J is TRBJ2-3 and V is TRBV7-6, with D tentatively TRBD2 (6 bases). Material for sequencing was PBMCs. The clonotype was recovered from a woman aged 18-35 years in good health and CMV-seronegative. The CDR3, as DNA: TGTGCCAGCAGCTCACGACTAGGCCTGGACACAGATACGCAGTATTTT. Protein product: CASSSRLGLDTDTQYF. The full variable domain, with the rest looked up from reference TRBV7-6 and TRBJ2-3, is GAGVSQSPRYKVTKRGQDVALRCDPISGHVSLYWYRQALGQGPEFLTYFNYEAQQDKSGLPNDRFSAERPEGSISTLTIQRTEQRDSAMYRCASSSRLGLDTDTQYFGPGTRLTVL.